Following are 8 T cell receptor beta chains from one sample sequenced in a study of a mutant IDH1 vaccine in newly diagnosed glioma. TCRdb's table, derived via immunoSEQ multiplex PCR, lists solely in-frame clones and lacks some. The sample lists tens of thousands of clones; roughly 90% were seen once. The time point here: week 5, during vaccination. A 20-mer mutant IDH1 peptide at 300 ug was injected subcutaneously with topical imiquimod. No antigen has been assigned to these receptors. The material sequenced was PBMCs, taken from a glioma patient whose treatment included an IDH1 peptide vaccine. These receptors were collected from a woman aged 50 to 65 with glioma.

V usage is TRBV2 and J usage is TRBJ1-2; D unclear. Trimming shortened V by 6 bases and J by 7 bases, and 12 bases separated the two germline ends. The CDR3 has 12 amino acids. From germline, CDR1 is SNHLY and CDR2 FYNNEI. CDR3 sequence reads: CASRLRPTGYTF. The CDR3 nucleotides read TGTGCCAGCAGGCTCCGGCCGACTGGCTACACCTTC.

The chain carries TRBV6-1 and TRBJ1-5, with 8 bases lining up with TRBD1. CDR3 length equals 15 residues. J lost 5 bases, V lost 6 bases, and 9 bases had no gene match. Germline V gives CDR1 MNHNS, CDR2 SASEGT. The CDR3: CASRADRVTYQPQHF. CDR3 sequence (DNA): TGTGCCAGCAGGGCGGACAGGGTTACGTATCAGCCCCAGCATTTT.

The chain carries TRBV11-2 and TRBJ1-4, with D perhaps TRBD1 (5 bases). The V and J ends lost 5 bases and 0 bases respectively, with 13 bases between them. There are 16 residues in the CDR3. Germline CDR1 SGHAT, CDR2 FQNNGV. This chain's CDR3 is CASSPSGTTTNEKLFF. CDR3 bases: TGTGCCAGCAGCCCTAGTGGGACTACAACTAATGAAAAACTGTTTTTT. The complete variable domain, with remaining parts taken from reference TRBV11-2 and TRBJ1-4, reads EAGVAQSPRYKIIEKRQSVAFWCNPISGHATLYWYQQILGQGPKLLIQFQNNGVVDDSQLPKDRFSAERLKGVDSTLKIQPAKLEDSAVYLCASSPSGTTTNEKLFFGSGTQLSVL.

V gene TRBV7-6 combines with J gene TRBJ2-1, with D uncertain. The CDR3 contains 13 residues. V lost 3 bases, J lost 3 bases, and 6 bases lay in between. Germline lookup yields CDR1 SGHVS and CDR2 FNYEAQ. The CDR3 here is CASSFAFYNEQFF. CDR3 DNA: TGTGCCAGCAGCTTTGCTTTCTACAATGAGCAGTTCTTC.

V is TRBV12-5 and J is TRBJ1-5, with 7 bases lining up with TRBD1. Germline trimming cut 9 bases from V and 8 bases from J; bases unmatched to any gene: 19. CDR3 length equals 16 residues. CDR1 is LGHNT, CDR2 FRNRAP, per germline. For the CDR3, the DNA is TGTGCTAGCGGCTTTAACAGGGGTGGGACCAAGGAGCCCCAGCATTTT. Translation gives CASGFNRGGTKEPQHF.

The chain has TRBV5-1 and TRBJ2-5; TRBD2 agrees at 9 bases. Unmatched junction bases numbered 5, after V lost 0 bases and J lost 2 bases. The CDR3 extends over 16 amino acids. Germline CDR1 is SGHRS and CDR2 is YFSETQ. This CDR3 reads CASSLGVAGAQETQYF. The CDR3 nucleotides are TGCGCCAGCAGCTTGGGAGTAGCGGGAGCGCAAGAGACCCAGTACTTC.

This chain links TRBV6-5 with TRBJ1-2, with 7 bases aligning to TRBD1. CDR3 length equals 14 residues. With V trimmed by 6 bases and J by 0 bases, 4 bases remained unmatched. From germline, CDR1 is MNHEY and CDR2 SVGAGI. The CDR3 spells CASSRGGTNYGYTF. For the CDR3, the DNA is TGTGCCAGCAGCCGAGGGGGCACTAACTATGGCTACACCTTC.

The V and J genes are TRBV28 and TRBJ2-7; 13 bases are shared with TRBD2. This CDR3 is built from 17 residues. Unmatched junction bases numbered 11, after V lost 7 bases and J lost 2 bases. The germline V gene encodes CDR1 MDHEN and CDR2 SYDVKM. The CDR3 DNA follows: TGTGCCAGCACCCCAAGACTAGCGGGAGGCTATGCCTACGAGCAGTACTTC. Translating it yields CASTPRLAGGYAYEQYF.